This TCR beta chain was captured in a study of OX40 agonist ivuxolimab in advanced cancers. Whole-study context: Intravenous ivuxolimab was administered to patients every 2 weeks at 0.01 to 10 mg/kg.

Whole-study results and caveats: Among expanded peripheral T cells, antigen specificity went undetermined. Compared with others, partial responders at 0.1-3.0 mg/kg displayed clonal expansion among the lowest.

Of note for this clone: As yet, its antigen is unknown.

Germline loops: CDR1 SGHRS, CDR2 YFSETQ. The CDR3 spans 13 residues. Trimming cost V 1 base and J 5 bases, with 10 bases left between them. Sequenced by immunoSEQ multiplex PCR; TCRdb stores in-frame clones only, minus some. The table lists around 70,000 clones, 82% of them singletons, with 5% in the top ten. This TCR derives from an adult with an advanced solid tumor such as melanoma, head and neck, liver or kidney cancer. The material sequenced was CD4+ or CD8+ T cells sorted from blood, taken in a trial of the OX40 agonist ivuxolimab. The chain couples TRBV5-1 to TRBJ2-7; no firm D call. CDR3 bases: TGCGCCAGCAGCTTGAGCAGGTTCCACGAGCAGTACTTC. Translated, it gives CASSLSRFHEQYF.